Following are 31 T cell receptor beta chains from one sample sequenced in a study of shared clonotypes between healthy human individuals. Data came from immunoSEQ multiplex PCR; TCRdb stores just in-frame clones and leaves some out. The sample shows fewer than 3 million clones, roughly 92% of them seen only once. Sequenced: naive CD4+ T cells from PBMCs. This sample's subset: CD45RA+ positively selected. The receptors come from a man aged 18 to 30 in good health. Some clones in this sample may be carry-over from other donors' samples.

The CDR3 loop is CSVGQGINYGYTF. Written as DNA, the CDR3 is TGCAGCGTTGGTCAGGGGATCAACTATGGCTACACCTTC. V is TRBV29-1 and J is TRBJ1-2, with a weak D call TRBD1 (6 bases). The V end was cut by 4 bases, the J end by 2 bases, with 11 bases between. Germline V lookup: CDR1 SQVTM, CDR2 ANQGSEA. The CDR3 totals 13 residues.

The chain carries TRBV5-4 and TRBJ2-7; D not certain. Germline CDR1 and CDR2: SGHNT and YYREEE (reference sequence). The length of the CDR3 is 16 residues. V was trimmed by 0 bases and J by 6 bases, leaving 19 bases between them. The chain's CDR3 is CASSLAERRATGEQYF. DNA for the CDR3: TGTGCCAGCAGCTTGGCCGAGCGCCGAGCTACGGGCGAGCAGTACTTC.

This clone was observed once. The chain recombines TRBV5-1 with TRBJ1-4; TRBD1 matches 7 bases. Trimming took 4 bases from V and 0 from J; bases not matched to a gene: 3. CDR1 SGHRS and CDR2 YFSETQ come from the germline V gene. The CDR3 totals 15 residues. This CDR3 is CASSAQGATNEKLFF. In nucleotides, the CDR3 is TGCGCCAGCAGCGCGCAGGGGGCAACTAATGAAAAACTGTTTTTT.

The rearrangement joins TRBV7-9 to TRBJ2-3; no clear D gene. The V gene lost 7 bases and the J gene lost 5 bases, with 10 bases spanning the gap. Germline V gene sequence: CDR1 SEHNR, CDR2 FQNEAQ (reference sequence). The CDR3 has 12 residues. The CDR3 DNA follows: TGTGCCAGCACCGTCTCCGGAGATACGCAGTATTTT. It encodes CASTVSGDTQYF.

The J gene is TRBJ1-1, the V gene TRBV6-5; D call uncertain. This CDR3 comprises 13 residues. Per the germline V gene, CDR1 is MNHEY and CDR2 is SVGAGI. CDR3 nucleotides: TGTACTTCAGGCCCGCGAAGCTACACTGAAGCTTTCTTT. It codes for CTSGPRSYTEAFF.

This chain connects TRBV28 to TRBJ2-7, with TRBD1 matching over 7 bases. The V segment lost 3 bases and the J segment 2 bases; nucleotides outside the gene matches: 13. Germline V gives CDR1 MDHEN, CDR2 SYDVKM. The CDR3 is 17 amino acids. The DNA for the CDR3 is TGTGCCAGCAGTTTCTTTCCGACCGACAGGGTCACCTACGAGCAGTACTTC. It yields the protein CASSFFPTDRVTYEQYF.

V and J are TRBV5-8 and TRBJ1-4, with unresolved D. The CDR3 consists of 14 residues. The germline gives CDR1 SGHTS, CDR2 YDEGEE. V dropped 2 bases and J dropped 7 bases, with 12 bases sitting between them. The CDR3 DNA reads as TGTGCCAGCAGCTTTGGGCTGGACCTTGAAAAACTGTTTTTT. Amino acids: CASSFGLDLEKLFF. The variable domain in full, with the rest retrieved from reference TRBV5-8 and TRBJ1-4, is EAGVTQSPTHLIKTRGQQATLRCSPISGHTSVYWYQQALGLGLQFLLWYDEGEERNRGNFPPRFSGRQFPNYSSELNVNALELEDSALYLCASSFGLDLEKLFFGSGTQLSVL.

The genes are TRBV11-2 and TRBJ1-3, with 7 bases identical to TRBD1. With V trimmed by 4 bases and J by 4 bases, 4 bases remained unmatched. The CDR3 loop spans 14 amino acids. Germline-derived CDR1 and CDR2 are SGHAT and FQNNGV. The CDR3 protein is CASSSRTGGNTIYF. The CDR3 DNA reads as TGTGCCAGCAGCTCCCGGACAGGAGGAAACACCATATATTTT.

The CDR3 is CASRPQANTGELFF. DNA for the CDR3: TGTGCCAGTAGGCCCCAGGCGAACACCGGGGAGCTGTTTTTT. This chain uses TRBV19 with TRBJ2-2; no definite D call. The CDR3 has 14 amino acids. Germline CDR1 LNHDA, CDR2 SQIVND (reference sequence). V was cut by 6 bases and J by 0 bases, with 8 bases left in between.

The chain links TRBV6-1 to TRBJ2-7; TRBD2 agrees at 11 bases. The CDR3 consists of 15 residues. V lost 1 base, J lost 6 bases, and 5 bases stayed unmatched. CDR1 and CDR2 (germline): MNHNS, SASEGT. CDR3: CASSEVLAGGSEQYF. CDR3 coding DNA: TGTGCCAGCAGTGAAGTCCTAGCGGGAGGAAGCGAGCAGTACTTC.

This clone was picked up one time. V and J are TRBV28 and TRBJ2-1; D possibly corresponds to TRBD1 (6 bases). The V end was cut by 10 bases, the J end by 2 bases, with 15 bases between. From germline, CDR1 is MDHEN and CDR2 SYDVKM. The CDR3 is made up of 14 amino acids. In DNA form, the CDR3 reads TGTGCCACCCAGGGGCAGCCTGCCTACAATGAGCAGTTCTTC. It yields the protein CATQGQPAYNEQFF.

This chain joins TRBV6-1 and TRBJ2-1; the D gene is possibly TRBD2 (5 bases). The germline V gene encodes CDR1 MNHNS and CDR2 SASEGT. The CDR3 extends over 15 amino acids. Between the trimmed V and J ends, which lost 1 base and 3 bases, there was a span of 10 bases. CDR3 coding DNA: TGTGCCAGCAGTGAAGGAGCGGCCTACTACAATGAGCAGTTCTTC. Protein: CASSEGAAYYNEQFF.

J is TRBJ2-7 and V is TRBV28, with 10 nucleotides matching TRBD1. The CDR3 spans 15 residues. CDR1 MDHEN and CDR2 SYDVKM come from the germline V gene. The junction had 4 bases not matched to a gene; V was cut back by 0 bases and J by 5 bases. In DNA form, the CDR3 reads TGTGCCAGCAGTTTATGGGGGACAGGGGCCCACGAGCAGTACTTC. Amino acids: CASSLWGTGAHEQYF.

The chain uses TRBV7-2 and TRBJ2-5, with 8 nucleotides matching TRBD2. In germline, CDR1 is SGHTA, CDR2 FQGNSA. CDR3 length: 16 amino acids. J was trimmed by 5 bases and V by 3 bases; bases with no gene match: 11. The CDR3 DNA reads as TGTGCCAGCAGCTTCGGAGGCGTAGCGGGATTGGAGACCCAGTACTTC. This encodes CASSFGGVAGLETQYF.

For the CDR3, the DNA is TGTGCCAGCAGCTTGGTGGGGACTAGCGGGACCTCCTACAATGAGCAGTTCTTC. Amino acid sequence: CASSLVGTSGTSYNEQFF. The V and J genes are TRBV5-6 and TRBJ2-1; 13 bases match TRBD2. Germline CDR1 and CDR2: SGHDT and YYEEEE. This CDR3 has 18 amino acids. The junction had 3 bases not matched to a gene; V was cut back by 0 bases and J by 0 bases. The entire variable domain, with the rest obtained from reference TRBV5-6 and TRBJ2-1, is as follows: DAGVTQSPTHLIKTRGQQVTLRCSPKSGHDTVSWYQQALGQGPQFIFQYYEEEERQRGNFPDRFSGHQFPNYSSELNVNALLLGDSALYLCASSLVGTSGTSYNEQFFGPGTRLTVL.

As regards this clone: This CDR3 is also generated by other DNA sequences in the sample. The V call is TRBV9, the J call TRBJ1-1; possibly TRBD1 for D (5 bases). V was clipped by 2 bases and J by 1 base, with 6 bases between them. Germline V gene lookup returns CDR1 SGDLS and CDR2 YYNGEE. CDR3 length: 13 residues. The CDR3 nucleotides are TGTGCCAGCAGCGTGGGGCGGAACACTGAAGCTTTCTTT. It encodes CASSVGRNTEAFF.

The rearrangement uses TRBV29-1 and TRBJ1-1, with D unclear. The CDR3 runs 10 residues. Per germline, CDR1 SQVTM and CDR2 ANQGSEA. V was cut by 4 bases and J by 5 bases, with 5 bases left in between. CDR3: CSVVLTEAFF. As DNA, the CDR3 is TGCAGCGTTGTATTAACTGAAGCTTTCTTT.

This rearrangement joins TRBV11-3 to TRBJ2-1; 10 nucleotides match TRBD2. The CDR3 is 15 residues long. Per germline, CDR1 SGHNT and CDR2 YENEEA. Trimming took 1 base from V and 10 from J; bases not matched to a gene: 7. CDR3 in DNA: TGTGCCAGCAGCTTAGCGCTAGCGGGAGACGGGGAGCAGTTCTTC. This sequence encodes CASSLALAGDGEQFF. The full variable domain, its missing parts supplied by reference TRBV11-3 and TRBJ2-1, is EAGVVQSPRYKIIEKKQPVAFWCNPISGHNTLYWYLQNLGQGPELLIRYENEEAVDDSQLPKDRFSAERLKGVDSTLKIQPAELGDSAVYLCASSLALAGDGEQFFGPGTRLTVL.

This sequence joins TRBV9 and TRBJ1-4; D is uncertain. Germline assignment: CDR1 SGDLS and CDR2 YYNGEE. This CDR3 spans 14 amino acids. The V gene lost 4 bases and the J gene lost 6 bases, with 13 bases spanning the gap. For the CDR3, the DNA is TGTGCCAGCAGCCCCTCCCCCCTGGATGAAAAACTGTTTTTT. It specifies CASSPSPLDEKLFF.

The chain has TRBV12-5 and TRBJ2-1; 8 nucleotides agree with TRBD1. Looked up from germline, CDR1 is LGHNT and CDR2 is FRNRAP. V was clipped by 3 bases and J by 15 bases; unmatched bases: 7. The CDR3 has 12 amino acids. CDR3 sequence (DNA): TGTGCTAGTGGTTTCGACAGGGGCTCGCGGTTCTTC. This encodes CASGFDRGSRFF.

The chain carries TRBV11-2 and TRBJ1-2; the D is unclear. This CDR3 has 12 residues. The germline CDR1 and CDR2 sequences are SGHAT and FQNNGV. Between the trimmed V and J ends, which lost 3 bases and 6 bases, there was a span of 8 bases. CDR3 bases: TGTGCCAGCAGCTTTAGGTCGGATGGCTACACCTTC. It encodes CASSFRSDGYTF.

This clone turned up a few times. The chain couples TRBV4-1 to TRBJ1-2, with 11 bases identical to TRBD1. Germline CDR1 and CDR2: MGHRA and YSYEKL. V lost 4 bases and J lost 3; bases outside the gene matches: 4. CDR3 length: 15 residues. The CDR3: CASSLRTGGDYGYTF. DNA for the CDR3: TGCGCCAGCAGCCTCCGGACAGGGGGCGACTATGGCTACACCTTC.

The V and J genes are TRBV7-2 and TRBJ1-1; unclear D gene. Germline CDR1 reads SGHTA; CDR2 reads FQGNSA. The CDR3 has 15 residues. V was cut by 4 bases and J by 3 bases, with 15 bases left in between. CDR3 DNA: TGTGCCAGCAGCTCACTAAAGGGCGGTGACACTGAAGCTTTCTTT. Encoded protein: CASSSLKGGDTEAFF.

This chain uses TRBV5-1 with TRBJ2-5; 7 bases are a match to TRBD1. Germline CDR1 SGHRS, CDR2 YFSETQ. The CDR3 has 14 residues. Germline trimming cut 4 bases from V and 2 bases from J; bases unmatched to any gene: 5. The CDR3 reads CASSTSGQQETQYF. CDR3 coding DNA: TGCGCCAGCAGCACCTCGGGACAGCAAGAGACCCAGTACTTC.

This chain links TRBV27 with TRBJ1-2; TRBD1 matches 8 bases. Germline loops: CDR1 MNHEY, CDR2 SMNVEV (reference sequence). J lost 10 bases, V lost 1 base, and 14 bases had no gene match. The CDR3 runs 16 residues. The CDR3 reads CASSLWPPTGGYDYTF. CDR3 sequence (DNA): TGTGCCAGCAGTTTATGGCCCCCAACAGGGGGTTACGACTACACCTTC.

The CDR3 DNA sequence: TGCGCCAGCAGTGTGACTAGCAGGAACACCGGGGAGCTGTTTTTT. Translating it yields CASSVTSRNTGELFF. The chain uses TRBV10-2 and TRBJ2-2; 7 nucleotides line up with TRBD2. Germline V CDR1 and CDR2: WSHSY, SAAADI. Unmatched junction bases numbered 3, after V lost 4 bases and J lost 1 base. The CDR3 length is 15 residues.

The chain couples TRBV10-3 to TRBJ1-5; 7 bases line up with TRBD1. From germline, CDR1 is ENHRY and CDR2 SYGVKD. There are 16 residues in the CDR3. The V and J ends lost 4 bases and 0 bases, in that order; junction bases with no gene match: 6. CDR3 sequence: CAISGMGTDSNQPQHF. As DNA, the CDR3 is TGTGCCATCAGTGGAATGGGGACAGATAGCAATCAGCCCCAGCATTTT.

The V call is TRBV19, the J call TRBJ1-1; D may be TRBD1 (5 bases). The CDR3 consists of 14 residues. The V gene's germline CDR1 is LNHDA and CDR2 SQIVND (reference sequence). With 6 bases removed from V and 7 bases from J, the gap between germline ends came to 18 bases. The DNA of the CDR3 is TGTGCCAGTAGGCACCAAAGGGACTTAGGTGAAGCTTTCTTT. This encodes CASRHQRDLGEAFF.

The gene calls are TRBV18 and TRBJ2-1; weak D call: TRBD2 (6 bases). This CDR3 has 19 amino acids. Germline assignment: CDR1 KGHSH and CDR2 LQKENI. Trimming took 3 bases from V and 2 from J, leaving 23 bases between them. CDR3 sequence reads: CASSPRVVQRVKTYNEQFF. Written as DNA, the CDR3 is TGTGCCAGCTCACCTCGAGTGGTCCAGCGGGTAAAAACCTACAATGAGCAGTTCTTC.

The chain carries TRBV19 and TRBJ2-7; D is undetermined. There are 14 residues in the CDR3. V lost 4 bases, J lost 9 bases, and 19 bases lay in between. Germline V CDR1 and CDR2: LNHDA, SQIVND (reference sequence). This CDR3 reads CASSKTYIPLRQYF. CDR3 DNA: TGTGCCAGTAGTAAGACCTACATTCCTCTGAGGCAGTACTTC. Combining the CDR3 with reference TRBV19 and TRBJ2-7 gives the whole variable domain DGGITQSPKYLFRKEGQNVTLSCEQNLNHDAMYWYRQDPGQGLRLIYYSQIVNDFQKGDIAEGYSVSREKKESFPLTVTSAQKNPTAFYLCASSKTYIPLRQYFGPGTRLTVT.

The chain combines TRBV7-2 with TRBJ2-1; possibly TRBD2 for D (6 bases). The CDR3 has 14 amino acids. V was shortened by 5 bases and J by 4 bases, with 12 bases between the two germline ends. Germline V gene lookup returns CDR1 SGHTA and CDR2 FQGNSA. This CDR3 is CASSGGRNYNEQFF. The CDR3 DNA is TGTGCCAGCAGCGGAGGGCGGAATTACAATGAGCAGTTCTTC.